These 28 T cell receptor beta chains originate from one sample sequenced in a study of early T cells in non-severe SARS-CoV-2 infection. TCRdb used MiXCR to reprocess the 5' RACE reads, holding one entry per CDR3 protein. Of 25,000 to 35,000 distinct CDR3 sequences in the sample, around 7% were seen once. Sequencing was done on a sample of whole blood. The receptors stem from an adult who was a healthcare worker with PCR-confirmed SARS-CoV-2 infection or an uninfected control (not recorded which).

This clonotype was recorded at least ten times. This chain uses TRBV20-1 with TRBJ2-7, with 9 positions matching TRBD2. Trimming at V came to 2 bases and at J to 0 bases, leaving 2 bases not matched to a gene. Per germline, CDR1 DFQATT and CDR2 SNEGSKA (reference sequence). The CDR3 runs 14 residues. The CDR3 DNA reads as TGCAGTGCTAGAAATAGCGGGAGCTCCTACGAGCAGTACTTC. As protein: CSARNSGSSYEQYF.

This clonotype was observed many times. The rearrangement joins TRBV5-1 to TRBJ2-3; D remains unclear. Trimming stripped 2 bases from V and 2 bases from J, with 6 bases between. The germline V gene encodes CDR1 SGHRS and CDR2 YFSETQ. The CDR3 consists of 13 residues. The DNA for the CDR3 is TGCGCCAGCAGCTTCCCTAACACAGATACGCAGTATTTT. It yields the protein CASSFPNTDTQYF. Based on the CDR3 plus reference TRBV5-1 and TRBJ2-3, the full variable domain is KAGVTQTPRYLIKTRGQQVTLSCSPISGHRSVSWYQQTPGQGLQFLFEYFSETQRNKGNFPGRFSGRQFSNSRSEMNVSTLELGDSALYLCASSFPNTDTQYFGPGTRLTVL.

This clonotype was counted ten times or more. V usage is TRBV7-2 and J usage is TRBJ1-3, with a weak D call TRBD1 (5 bases). The germline V and J ends were trimmed by 3 bases and 0 bases, with 9 bases remaining between them. The CDR3 is 15 amino acids. Germline V CDR1 and CDR2: SGHTA, FQGNSA. The CDR3 DNA follows: TGTGCCAGCAGCTTTGACAGTACCTCTGGAAACACCATATATTTT. This gives the protein CASSFDSTSGNTIYF.

This clonotype was seen ten or more times. The CDR3 DNA is TGTGCCAGCAGCACCTACGCCCTATACAATGAGCAGTTCTTC. This encodes CASSTYALYNEQFF. V gene TRBV7-6 combines with J gene TRBJ2-1; D ambiguous. Germline V gene data show CDR1 as SGHVS and CDR2 as FNYEAQ. V dropped 5 bases and J dropped 4 bases, with 12 bases sitting between them. CDR3 length: 14 amino acids.

This chain connects TRBV28 to TRBJ1-6; D possibly corresponds to TRBD1 (6 bases). With 8 bases removed from V and 3 bases from J, the gap between germline ends came to 11 bases. Germline CDR1 and CDR2: MDHEN and SYDVKM. The CDR3 length is 14 residues. The CDR3 region is CASLDRNYNSPLHF. The CDR3 bases are TGTGCCAGCCTTGACAGGAACTATAATTCACCCCTCCACTTT.

This clonotype was counted between two and nine times. V is TRBV20-1 and J is TRBJ2-7; D is perhaps TRBD1 (6 bases). V was clipped by 0 bases and J by 0 bases, with 9 bases between them. The CDR3 is 14 residues long. Germline loops: CDR1 DFQATT, CDR2 SNEGSKA (reference sequence). CDR3 DNA sequence: TGCAGTGCTAGAGATCGCAGGGGCTCCTACGAGCAGTACTTC. Its translation is CSARDRRGSYEQYF.

Notes on this clonotype: This may come from a read error, since a much larger clone is one base off. This chain links TRBV7-6 with TRBJ2-3; D is unclear. This CDR3 region has 13 residues. CDR1 SGHVS and CDR2 FNYEAQ come from the germline V gene. This chain's CDR3 is CASSLFSTDPQYF. CDR3 nucleotide sequence: TGTGCCAGCAGCTTATTTAGCACAGATCCGCAGTATTTT.

This clonotype was seen at least ten times. J is TRBJ1-3 and V is TRBV29-1; D call uncertain. V was trimmed by 7 bases and J by 0 bases, leaving 10 bases between them. Germline loops: CDR1 SQVTM, CDR2 ANQGSEA. The CDR3 is 13 residues long. This CDR3 is CSGSTNSGNTIYF. In DNA, the CDR3 is TGCAGCGGAAGCACCAACTCTGGAAACACCATATATTTT.

In this sample, this clonotype turned up many times. The chain has TRBV3-1 and TRBJ1-2; the D gene is possibly TRBD1 (5 bases). Trimming stripped 1 base from V and 8 bases from J, with 23 bases between. This CDR3 spans 17 amino acids. Germline assignment: CDR1 LGHDT and CDR2 YNNKEL (reference sequence). This CDR3 reads CASSQGYFGQGKRGYTF. The CDR3 bases are TGTGCCAGCAGCCAAGGCTATTTCGGGCAGGGAAAGAGGGGCTACACCTTC.

This clonotype has ten or more counts. The rearrangement joins TRBV9 to TRBJ2-7; D is ambiguous. This CDR3 is 14 amino acids long. V was trimmed by 4 bases and J by 0 bases, leaving 11 bases between them. In germline, CDR1 is SGDLS, CDR2 YYNGEE. This CDR3 reads CASSPSLSSYEQYF. DNA of the CDR3: TGTGCCAGCAGCCCAAGTCTAAGCTCCTACGAGCAGTACTTC.

The CDR3, as DNA: TGTGCCAGCAGCTTAAAGTTTGAGGCAGGGGGGGAAAAACTGTTTTTT. Translating it yields CASSLKFEAGGEKLFF. This chain joins TRBV7-2 and TRBJ1-4; 7 nucleotides match TRBD1. The CDR3 runs to 16 residues. Unmatched junction bases numbered 11, after V lost 2 bases and J lost 8 bases. Germline V gene sequence: CDR1 SGHTA, CDR2 FQGNSA. The whole variable domain, filled in from reference TRBV7-2 and TRBJ1-4, reads GAGVSQSPSNKVTEKGKDVELRCDPISGHTALYWYRQSLGQGLEFLIYFQGNSAPDKSGLPSDRFSAERTGGSVSTLTIQRTQQEDSAVYLCASSLKFEAGGEKLFFGSGTQLSVL.

This clonotype was counted many times. The chain combines TRBV20-1 with TRBJ2-1; D is possibly TRBD2 (5 bases). Germline V gene sequence: CDR1 DFQATT, CDR2 SNEGSKA (reference sequence). There are 14 residues in the CDR3. The V end was cut by 6 bases, the J end by 7 bases, with 19 bases between. In DNA, the CDR3 is TGCAGTGCCCGATTAAGAGGGCCTAGGAATGAGCAGTTCTTC. Encoded protein: CSARLRGPRNEQFF.

This clonotype was seen once. The rearrangement links TRBV6-5 to TRBJ2-7, with 10 bases matching TRBD1. The CDR3 sequence is 17 residues long. Germline assignment: CDR1 MNHEY and CDR2 SVGAGI. The V and J ends lost 2 bases and 4 bases, in that order; junction bases with no gene match: 11. This CDR3 is CASSYSGTGASAYEQYF. The CDR3, as DNA: TGTGCCAGCAGTTACAGTGGGACAGGGGCATCGGCGTACGAGCAGTACTTC.

This clonotype was recorded many times. The CDR3 here is CSARGPRVQQETQYF. The CDR3 DNA reads as TGCAGTGCTAGAGGCCCGCGGGTCCAACAAGAGACCCAGTACTTC. The chain carries TRBV20-1 and TRBJ2-5, with D possibly TRBD2 on 5 matching bases. CDR1 and CDR2 (germline): DFQATT, SNEGSKA (reference sequence). Trimming shortened V by 1 base and J by 2 bases, and 14 bases separated the two germline ends. CDR3 length equals 15 residues.

This clonotype was picked up a small number of times. The chain carries TRBV5-1 and TRBJ2-1; a possible D gene is TRBD1 (6 bases). V lost 2 bases, J lost 6 bases, and 15 bases lay in between. The germline V gene has CDR1 SGHRS and CDR2 YFSETQ. This CDR3 has 15 amino acids. CDR3 protein: CASSFRTGISNEQFF. For the CDR3, the DNA is TGCGCCAGCAGCTTCCGAACAGGGATCAGCAATGAGCAGTTCTTC.

The chain uses TRBV12-3 or TRBV12-4 and TRBJ1-5; no clear D. The CDR3 has 15 residues. The germline V and J ends were trimmed by 3 bases and 2 bases, with 11 bases remaining between them. The CDR3 is CASSFGQSGNQPQHF. In nucleotides, the CDR3 is TGTGCCAGCAGTTTCGGGCAATCGGGCAATCAGCCCCAGCATTTT.

V and J are TRBV18 and TRBJ2-1; 10 positions agree with TRBD2. Losses at the gene ends were 3 bases for V and 0 bases for J; bases not matched to a gene: 2. This CDR3 is 16 amino acids long. CDR1 and CDR2 (germline): KGHSH, LQKENI. This CDR3 reads CASSPSGRASYNEQFF. CDR3 DNA sequence: TGTGCCAGCTCACCCAGCGGGAGGGCCTCCTACAATGAGCAGTTCTTC.

This chain links TRBV6-6 with TRBJ1-5, with 11 bases lining up with TRBD1. Per germline, CDR1 MNHNY and CDR2 SVGAGI (reference sequence). Unmatched junction bases numbered 11, after V lost 5 bases and J lost 5 bases. This CDR3 is built from 17 residues. The chain's CDR3 is CASSKRTGGIPYQPQHF. CDR3 in DNA: TGTGCCAGCAGTAAGCGGACAGGGGGCATCCCTTATCAGCCCCAGCATTTT.

This clonotype has ten or more counts. The V call is TRBV28, the J call TRBJ2-7; TRBD1 matches at 9 bases. V shed 6 bases and J 0 bases; nucleotides not matched to a gene: 6. The germline CDR1 and CDR2 sequences are MDHEN and SYDVKM. CDR3 length: 15 amino acids. As DNA, the CDR3 is TGTGCCAGCAGACCTAGGACAGGGGCCTCCTACGAGCAGTACTTC. It translates to CASRPRTGASYEQYF.

The J gene is TRBJ1-5, the V gene TRBV18; D is unclear. CDR3 length: 15 amino acids. Trimming pared 6 bases from V and 1 base from J, leaving 13 bases between. Germline-derived CDR1 and CDR2 are KGHSH and LQKENI. CDR3 DNA sequence: TGTGCCAGCTCCCGGGCCTCCAACAGCAATCAGCCCCAGCATTTT. This codes for CASSRASNSNQPQHF.

This clonotype was observed once. Given a much more abundant clone one base away, this may be a read error. The chain is built from TRBV29-1 and TRBJ2-7, with D perhaps matching TRBD1 (6 bases). Germline V lookup: CDR1 SQVTM, CDR2 ANQGSEA. CDR3 length equals 13 residues. CDR3 coding DNA: TGCAGCGTCGAAACAGGGATCGGGTACGAGCAGCACTTC. Its protein product is CSVETGIGYEQHF.

This clonotype has a handful of counts. V gene TRBV5-1 combines with J gene TRBJ2-5; D is perhaps TRBD1 (5 bases). The V gene lost 4 bases and the J gene lost 1 base, with 11 bases spanning the gap. The CDR3 totals 14 residues. Germline CDR1 SGHRS, CDR2 YFSETQ. The CDR3 DNA reads as TGCGCCAGCAGCCTCGGACAAGCCCAAGAGACCCAGTACTTC. Residues: CASSLGQAQETQYF.

Many counts were recorded for this clonotype. The chain couples TRBV28 to TRBJ2-2, with 7 bases lining up with TRBD1. V shed 6 bases and J 6 bases; nucleotides not matched to a gene: 4. Germline CDR1 and CDR2: MDHEN and SYDVKM. This CDR3 region has 13 residues. The CDR3 region is CASRQGFAGELFF. Written as DNA, the CDR3 is TGTGCCAGCAGACAGGGGTTCGCCGGGGAGCTGTTTTTT.

This clonotype was recorded many times. The J gene is TRBJ1-2, the V gene TRBV5-1, with 7 bases matching TRBD1. Germline V lookup: CDR1 SGHRS, CDR2 YFSETQ. Trimming at V came to 3 bases and at J to 4 bases, leaving 0 bases not matched to a gene. CDR3 size: 12 residues. CDR3 loop: CASSWDSYGYTF. CDR3 in DNA: TGCGCCAGCAGCTGGGACAGCTATGGCTACACCTTC.

This clonotype was seen many times. V gene TRBV18 combines with J gene TRBJ1-5; 7 bases fit TRBD1. There are 13 residues in the CDR3. Germline CDR1 and CDR2: KGHSH and LQKENI. The V gene end was trimmed by 4 bases and the J gene end by 5 bases; junction bases not matched to a gene: 2. As DNA, the CDR3 is TGTGCCAGCTCACGCGACAGGGATCAGCCCCAGCATTTT. Translated: CASSRDRDQPQHF.

The table lists this clonotype with many counts. The chain uses TRBV19 and TRBJ2-1, with 8 bases identical to TRBD2. Germline V lookup: CDR1 LNHDA, CDR2 SQIVND (reference sequence). The V segment lost 3 bases and the J segment 12 bases; nucleotides outside the gene matches: 13. The CDR3 length is 15 residues. CDR3 in amino acids: CASSIVLAGTRGQFF. For the CDR3, the DNA is TGTGCCAGTAGTATCGTCCTAGCGGGTACCAGGGGGCAGTTCTTC.

The table lists this clonotype with many counts. The V gene is TRBV27, the J gene TRBJ1-2; D remains unclear. CDR3 length: 15 residues. V gave up 2 bases and J gave up 1 base, with 11 bases separating them. CDR1 and CDR2 from the germline V gene are MNHEY and SMNVEV (reference sequence). CDR3 residues: CASSLRVGFNYGYTF. Here the CDR3 DNA reads TGTGCCAGCAGTTTACGTGTGGGTTTTAACTATGGCTACACCTTC.

This clonotype was counted many times. This chain joins TRBV5-1 and TRBJ2-1; 8 nucleotides align to TRBD1. V trimming: 4 bases; J trimming: 5 bases; junction bases outside the gene matches: 5. Germline lookup yields CDR1 SGHRS and CDR2 YFSETQ. The CDR3 spans 14 residues. The CDR3 spells CASSQGAENNEQFF. CDR3 nucleotide sequence: TGCGCCAGCAGCCAGGGGGCGGAAAACAATGAGCAGTTCTTC.